These 23 T cell receptor beta chains originate from one sample sequenced in a study of breast tumors, draining lymph nodes, adjacent tissues. TCRdb independently ran MiXCR on the multiplex PCR reads; one entry per CDR3 protein. The sample shows 13,000 or so distinct CDR3 sequences, around half of them seen only once. Sequenced sample: tumor-adjacent breast tissue. These receptors came from a female donor with breast cancer. Some clones in this sample may be carry-over from other donors' samples.

The rearrangement joins TRBV29-1 to TRBJ2-7; 7 nucleotides line up with TRBD2. CDR3 size: 11 residues. Per the germline V gene, CDR1 is SQVTM and CDR2 is ANQGSEA. V lost 7 bases and J lost 3; bases outside the gene matches: 3. CDR3 loop: CSAGTNYEQYF. The DNA for the CDR3 is TGCAGCGCTGGGACTAACTACGAGCAGTACTTC.

V and J are TRBV7-8 and TRBJ2-5; D is undetermined. Germline V gene sequence: CDR1 SGHVS, CDR2 FQNEAQ. The CDR3 consists of 15 residues. With 2 bases removed from V and 5 bases from J, the gap between germline ends came to 15 bases. CDR3 region: CASSLTSLPWETQYF. The CDR3, as DNA: TGTGCCAGCAGCTTAACTTCACTGCCGTGGGAGACCCAGTACTTC.

The genes are TRBV11-2 and TRBJ1-2; 8 positions agree with TRBD1. Germline CDR1 SGHAT, CDR2 FQNNGV. After removal of 0 bases from V and 10 bases from J, the junction contained 13 bases not matched to a gene. This CDR3 comprises 16 residues. The CDR3 bases are TGTGCCAGCAGCTTAGATCGGGCAGGGGGCGCGAGTGACTACACCTTC. Protein sequence: CASSLDRAGGASDYTF.

This clonotype was counted ten times or more. Being one base from a much bigger clone, this may be a read error. The chain employs TRBV5-6 and TRBJ1-2; possibly TRBD1 for D (6 bases). Germline V lookup: CDR1 SGHDT, CDR2 YYEEEE. The CDR3 is 13 residues long. V was shortened by 6 bases and J by 4 bases, with 13 bases between the two germline ends. CDR3 sequence: CASIGQWTYGYTF. The CDR3 DNA reads TGTGCCAGCATCGGACAGTGGACCTATGGCTACACCTTC.

The chain combines TRBV29-1 with TRBJ2-7, with TRBD1 identical over 7 bases. CDR1 and CDR2 from the germline V gene are SQVTM and ANQGSEA. The J segment lost 0 bases and the V segment lost 5 bases, leaving 1 base of the junction unmatched. The CDR3 has 12 residues. The CDR3 DNA reads TGCAGCGTTCGGGACAGCTCCTACGAGCAGTACTTC. It translates to CSVRDSSYEQYF.

V and J are TRBV20-1 and TRBJ2-7; 16 nucleotides match TRBD2. The CDR3 loop spans 15 amino acids. Unmatched junction bases numbered 3, after V lost 1 base and J lost 6 bases. Germline V CDR1 and CDR2: DFQATT, SNEGSKA (reference sequence). CDR3 bases: TGCAGTGCTAGAGCCGGGACTAGCGGGAGGGCCGAGCAGTACTTC. Its protein is CSARAGTSGRAEQYF.

The CDR3 spells CASSSGVAKDTQYF. CDR3 coding DNA: TGTGCCAGCAGCTCGGGGGTCGCTAAAGATACGCAGTATTTT. The rearrangement uses TRBV5-4 and TRBJ2-3; possibly TRBD2 for D (6 bases). The CDR3 has 14 residues. Trimming left V 3 bases short and J 5 bases short, with 13 bases between. Germline CDR1 and CDR2: SGHNT and YYREEE (reference sequence).

The CDR3 protein is CSAGRGTSGRAWGEQFF. CDR3 DNA sequence: TGCAGTGCTGGTCGGGGGACTAGCGGGAGGGCCTGGGGGGAGCAGTTCTTC. The chain has TRBV20-1 and TRBJ2-1; 16 bases match TRBD2. The V gene's germline CDR1 is DFQATT and CDR2 SNEGSKA (reference sequence). V lost 5 bases to trimming and J lost 10 bases; unmatched junction nucleotides: 14. The CDR3 totals 17 residues.

This clonotype was recorded at least ten times. A much larger clone sits a single nucleotide away, making a read error possible. CDR3: CASSHLAGSDNEPFF. CDR3 sequence (DNA): TGTGCCAGCAGCCATCTAGCGGGAAGTGATAATGAGCCGTTCTTC. The rearrangement uses TRBV14 and TRBJ2-1; 9 nucleotides agree with TRBD2. CDR3 length equals 15 residues. Germline V gives CDR1 SGHDN, CDR2 FVKESK.

This clonotype was counted ten times or more. This rearrangement joins TRBV19 to TRBJ2-1, with D unresolved. V shed 4 bases and J shed 5 bases, with 9 bases lying between them. Germline V lookup: CDR1 LNHDA, CDR2 SQIVND (reference sequence). The length of the CDR3 is 13 residues. This CDR3 is CASSTGLNNEQFF. CDR3 nucleotides: TGTGCCAGTAGTACCGGGCTGAACAATGAGCAGTTCTTC.

The chain combines TRBV19 with TRBJ2-1; the match to TRBD1 covers 9 bases. V lost 4 bases, J lost 4 bases, and 5 bases stayed unmatched. Germline lookup yields CDR1 LNHDA and CDR2 SQIVND (reference sequence). The CDR3 runs to 15 residues. CDR3 nucleotides: TGTGCCAGTAGTACCGGACAGGGGACATACAATGAGCAGTTCTTC. This codes for CASSTGQGTYNEQFF.

V gene TRBV19 combines with J gene TRBJ1-6; 9 positions match TRBD1. Germline trimming cut 6 bases from V and 7 bases from J; bases unmatched to any gene: 4. CDR1 and CDR2 from the germline V gene are LNHDA and SQIVND (reference sequence). This CDR3 has 14 amino acids. CDR3 protein: CASSVGQGNSPLHF. The CDR3, as DNA: TGTGCCAGTAGCGTGGGACAGGGCAATTCACCCCTCCACTTT.

The chain joins TRBV7-8 to TRBJ1-5, with unresolved D. Germline loops: CDR1 SGHVS, CDR2 FQNEAQ. The length of the CDR3 is 16 residues. The germline V and J ends were trimmed by 5 bases and 12 bases, with 26 bases remaining between them. The CDR3 coding sequence is TGTGCCAGCAGCCTGGCCCAAGCACGGTCACCCCTCCACCAGCATTTT. It encodes CASSLAQARSPLHQHF. The variable domain in full, completed from reference TRBV7-8 and TRBJ1-5, reads GAGVSQSPRYKVAKRGQDVALRCDPISGHVSLFWYQQALGQGPEFLTYFQNEAQLDKSGLPSDRFFAERPEGSVSTLKIQRTQQEDSAVYLCASSLAQARSPLHQHFGDGTRLSIL.

The rearrangement uses TRBV9 and TRBJ2-5; TRBD1 aligns across 10 bases. Germline CDR1 and CDR2: SGDLS and YYNGEE. V lost 0 bases, J lost 9 bases, and 5 bases stayed unmatched. The length of the CDR3 is 14 residues. CDR3 DNA: TGTGCCAGCAGCGTAGGGACAGGGGGGCACTCCCAGTACTTC. This sequence encodes CASSVGTGGHSQYF.

This sequence joins TRBV29-1 and TRBJ1-4, with 8 bases matching TRBD1. The CDR3 sequence is 15 residues long. Germline assignment: CDR1 SQVTM and CDR2 ANQGSEA. Trimming removed 5 bases from V and 7 bases from J; junction bases left unmatched: 12. CDR3 in DNA: TGCAGCGTTAATAGCGGGTACGGGACAGGTGAAAAACTGTTTTTT. It yields the protein CSVNSGYGTGEKLFF.

The chain employs TRBV5-4 and TRBJ2-7; D not certain. V was trimmed by 5 bases and J by 1 base, leaving 16 bases between them. Germline V lookup: CDR1 SGHNT, CDR2 YYREEE (reference sequence). The CDR3 has 15 residues. The chain's CDR3 is CASRSGLELSYEQYF. The CDR3 coding sequence is TGTGCCAGCAGGTCCGGGCTAGAACTTTCCTACGAGCAGTACTTC.

About this clonotype: As the CDR3 is not closed by the conserved phenylalanine or tryptophan, this likely results from a read error. The chain uses TRBV7-7 and TRBJ2-5; tentatively, D is TRBD2 (6 bases). CDR1 is SSHAT, CDR2 FNYEAQ, per germline (reference sequence). The CDR3 length is 16 residues. CDR3 nucleotides: TGTGCTAGCAGCTTAGGAGGTCGGGGGTTTGGAGAGACCCAGTACTCC. It is translated as CASSLGGRGFGETQYS.

This clonotype was seen many times. The J gene is TRBJ2-7, the V gene TRBV29-1; the D gene is possibly TRBD1 (6 bases). Germline V lookup: CDR1 SQVTM, CDR2 ANQGSEA. This CDR3 has 11 residues. Trimming pared 3 bases from V and 5 bases from J, leaving 8 bases between. CDR3 amino acids: CSVENRDEQYF. In DNA, the CDR3 is TGCAGCGTTGAGAACAGGGACGAGCAGTACTTC.

The J gene is TRBJ2-7, the V gene TRBV6-6, with a weak D call TRBD1 (5 bases). The CDR3 spans 13 residues. In germline, CDR1 is MNHNY, CDR2 SVGAGI (reference sequence). V was shortened by 8 bases and J by 4 bases, with 15 bases between the two germline ends. The CDR3: CASAQGSVYEQYF. DNA of the CDR3: TGTGCCAGCGCTCAGGGTTCTGTTTACGAGCAGTACTTC.

The chain combines TRBV7-9 with TRBJ1-3; D gene unclear. The CDR3 runs 15 residues. Trimming cost V 4 bases and J 0 bases, with 10 bases left between them. The germline V gene encodes CDR1 SEHNR and CDR2 FQNEAQ (reference sequence). Here the CDR3 reads CASSSEILSGNTIYF. CDR3 nucleotide sequence: TGTGCCAGCAGCTCTGAGATTCTCTCTGGAAACACCATATATTTT.

This sequence joins TRBV30 and TRBJ2-1; tentatively, D is TRBD1 or TRBD2 (5 bases each). The CDR3 sequence is 13 residues long. With 0 bases removed from V and 12 bases from J, the gap between germline ends came to 15 bases. Germline V gene sequence: CDR1 GTSNPN, CDR2 SVGIG (reference sequence). The CDR3 DNA reads as TGTGCCTGGAGTGTAATGTTGGGGGAACGGCAGTTCTTC. Residues: CAWSVMLGERQFF.

The chain has TRBV7-2 and TRBJ1-2; weak D call: TRBD1 (5 bases). The V end lost 5 bases, the J end lost 3 bases, and 7 bases lay between the germline ends. The CDR3 spans 12 residues. From germline, CDR1 is SGHTA and CDR2 FQGNSA. For the CDR3, the DNA is TGTGCCAGCAGCCTGGGACACTATGGCTACACCTTC. It codes for CASSLGHYGYTF.

This clonotype appeared a few times. A read error is likely, as this CDR3 ends without the conserved phenylalanine or tryptophan. The DNA is omitted, as the CDR3 cannot be located on it reliably, and the CDR3 follows TCRdb's listing. J is TRBJ2-3 and V is TRBV5-1; the table names TRBD2, a call not compared with the DNA. The CDR3 has 16 amino acids, counting both end residues. The germline V gene has CDR1 SGHRS and CDR2 YFSETQ. This CDR3 reads CASSGGPGSGRPPPIN.